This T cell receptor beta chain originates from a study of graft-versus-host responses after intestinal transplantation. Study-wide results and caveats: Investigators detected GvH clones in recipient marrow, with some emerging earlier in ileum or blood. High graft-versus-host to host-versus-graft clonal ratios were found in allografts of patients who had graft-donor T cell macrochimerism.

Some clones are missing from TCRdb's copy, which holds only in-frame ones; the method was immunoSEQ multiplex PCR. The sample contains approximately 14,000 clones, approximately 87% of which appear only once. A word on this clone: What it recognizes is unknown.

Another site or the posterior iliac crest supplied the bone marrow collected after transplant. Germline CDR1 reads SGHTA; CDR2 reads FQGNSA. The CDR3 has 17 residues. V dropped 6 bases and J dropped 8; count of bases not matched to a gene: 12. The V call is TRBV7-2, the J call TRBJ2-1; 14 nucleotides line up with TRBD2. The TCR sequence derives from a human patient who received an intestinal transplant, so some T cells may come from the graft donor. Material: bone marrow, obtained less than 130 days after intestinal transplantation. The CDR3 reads CASSESWGLAGVDEQFF. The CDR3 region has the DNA TGTGCCAGCAGTGAGTCATGGGGACTAGCGGGAGTCGATGAGCAGTTCTTC. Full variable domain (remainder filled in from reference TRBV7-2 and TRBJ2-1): GAGVSQSPSNKVTEKGKDVELRCDPISGHTALYWYRQSLGQGLEFLIYFQGNSAPDKSGLPSDRFSAERTGGSVSTLTIQRTQQEDSAVYLCASSESWGLAGVDEQFFGPGTRLTVL.